This T cell receptor (beta chain) is from a study of blood T cell repertoires in COVID-19. Study as a whole: The samples span acute and convalescent COVID-19 from the United States, Italy and Spain. Sample material is recorded as cDNA or gDNA derived from T cells, B-cell-depleted T cells, or PBMCs.

Source study methods: Amplification from reference gene primers served as the basis for estimated nucleated cell counts. Clones were sequenced by immunoSEQ multiplex PCR, and TCRdb holds only the in-frame ones, with some missing. Clone size and V and J calls were adopted from that table, with D and trimming inferred from the DNA. The sample consists of about 200,000 clones, around nine tenths of them appearing once. The CDR3 length is 13 residues. V lost 4 bases and J lost 5; bases outside the gene matches: 5. Per germline, CDR1 KGHSH and CDR2 LQKENI. This receptor was taken from a woman in her thirties or forties who had recovered from COVID-19. V and J are TRBV18 and TRBJ2-7, with 7 positions matching TRBD2. The sequenced material came from peripheral blood. DNA of the CDR3: TGTGCCAGCTCACAAGGACTAGTCGACGAGCAGTACTTC. Protein sequence: CASSQGLVDEQYF.